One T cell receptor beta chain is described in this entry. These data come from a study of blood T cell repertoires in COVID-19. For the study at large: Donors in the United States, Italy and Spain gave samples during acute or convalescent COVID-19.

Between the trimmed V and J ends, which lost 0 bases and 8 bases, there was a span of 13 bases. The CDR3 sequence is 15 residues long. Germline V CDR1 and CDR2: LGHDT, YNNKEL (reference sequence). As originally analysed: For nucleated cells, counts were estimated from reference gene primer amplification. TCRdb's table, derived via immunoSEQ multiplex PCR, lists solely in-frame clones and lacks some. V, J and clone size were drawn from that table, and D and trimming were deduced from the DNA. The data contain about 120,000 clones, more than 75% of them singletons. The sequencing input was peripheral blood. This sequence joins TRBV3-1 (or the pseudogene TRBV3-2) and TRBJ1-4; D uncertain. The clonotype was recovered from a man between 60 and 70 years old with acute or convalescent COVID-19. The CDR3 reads CASSQELASGEKLFF. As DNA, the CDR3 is TGTGCCAGCAGCCAAGAATTGGCCTCGGGGGAAAAACTGTTTTTT.